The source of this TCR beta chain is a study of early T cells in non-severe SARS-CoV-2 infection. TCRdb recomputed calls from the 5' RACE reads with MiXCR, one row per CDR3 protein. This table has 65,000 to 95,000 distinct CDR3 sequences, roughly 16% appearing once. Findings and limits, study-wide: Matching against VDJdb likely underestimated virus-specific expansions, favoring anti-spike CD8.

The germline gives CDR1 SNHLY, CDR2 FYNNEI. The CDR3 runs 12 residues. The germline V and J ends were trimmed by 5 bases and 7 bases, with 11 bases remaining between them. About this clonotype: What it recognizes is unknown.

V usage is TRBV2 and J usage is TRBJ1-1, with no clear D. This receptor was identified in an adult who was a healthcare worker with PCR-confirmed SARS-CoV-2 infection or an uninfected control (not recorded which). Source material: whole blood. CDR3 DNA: TGTGCCAGCAGTCAAATTACCCGTGAAGCTTTCTTT. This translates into CASSQITREAFF. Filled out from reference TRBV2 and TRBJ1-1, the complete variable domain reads EPEVTQTPSHQVTQMGQEVILRCVPISNHLYFYWYRQILGQKVEFLVSFYNNEISEKSEIFDDQFSVERPDGSNFTLKIRSTKLEDSAMYFCASSQITREAFFGQGTRLTVV.